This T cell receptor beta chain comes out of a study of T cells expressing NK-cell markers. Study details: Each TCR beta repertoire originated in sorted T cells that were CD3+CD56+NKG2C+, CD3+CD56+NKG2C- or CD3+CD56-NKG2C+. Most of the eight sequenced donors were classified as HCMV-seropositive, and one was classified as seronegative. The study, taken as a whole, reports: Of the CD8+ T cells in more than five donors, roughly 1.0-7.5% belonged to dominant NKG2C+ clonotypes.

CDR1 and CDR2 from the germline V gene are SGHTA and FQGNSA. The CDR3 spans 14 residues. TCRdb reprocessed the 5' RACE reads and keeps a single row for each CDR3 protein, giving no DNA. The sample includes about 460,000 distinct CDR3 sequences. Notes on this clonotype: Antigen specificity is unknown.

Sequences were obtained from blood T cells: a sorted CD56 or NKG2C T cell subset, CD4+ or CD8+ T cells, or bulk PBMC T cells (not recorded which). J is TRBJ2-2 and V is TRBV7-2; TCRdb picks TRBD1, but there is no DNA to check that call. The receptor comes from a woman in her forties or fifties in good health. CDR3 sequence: CASSLGGSIGELFF.